One sample yielded the 17 T cell receptor beta chains listed below, sequenced in a study of T-cell reconstitution after alpha-beta-depleted transplantation in children. Unique molecular identifiers featured in how the TCRbeta library was prepared. TCRdb called the PCR reads again in MiXCR, with one record for every CDR3 protein. Of 5,000 or so distinct CDR3 sequences listed, around 7% are singletons. The sequencing used PBMCs, mostly from graft donor cells, collected 60 days after TCRalphabeta/CD19-depleted stem cell transplant. Receptors originate from a boy under two years old who had a stem cell transplant for SCID, so the T cells may come from the graft donor.

This clonotype is labeled medium-sized. The gene calls are TRBV6-5 and TRBJ1-1; D is unresolved. The CDR3 is 15 residues long. V was cut by 2 bases and J by 0 bases, with 10 bases left in between. Germline assignment: CDR1 MNHEY and CDR2 SVGAGI. The CDR3 protein is CASSYRHSLNTEAFF. CDR3 DNA: TGTGCCAGCAGTTACAGGCACTCTTTGAACACTGAAGCTTTCTTT.

This clonotype is medium-sized by share. V and J are TRBV7-9 and TRBJ1-1; maybe TRBD1 (6 bases). There are 15 residues in the CDR3. Between the trimmed V and J ends, which lost 4 bases and 6 bases, there was a span of 18 bases. The germline CDR1 and CDR2 sequences are SEHNR and FQNEAQ (reference sequence). CDR3 sequence (DNA): TGTGCCAGCAGCTCGGGACATTCGACGGGGGCTGAAGCTTTCTTT. It yields the protein CASSSGHSTGAEAFF.

This clonotype is medium-sized. V usage is TRBV7-2 and J usage is TRBJ1-5; 10 positions agree with TRBD1. CDR1 is SGHTA, CDR2 FQGNSA, per germline. V shed 2 bases and J 0 bases; nucleotides not matched to a gene: 10. CDR3 length equals 19 residues. The CDR3 DNA follows: TGTGCCAGCAGCTTATGTCGGGACAGGGGACGTTATAGCAATCAGCCCCAGCATTTT. Translated, it gives CASSLCRDRGRYSNQPQHF. The complete variable domain, with remaining parts taken from reference TRBV7-2 and TRBJ1-5, reads GAGVSQSPSNKVTEKGKDVELRCDPISGHTALYWYRQSLGQGLEFLIYFQGNSAPDKSGLPSDRFSAERTGGSVSTLTIQRTQQEDSAVYLCASSLCRDRGRYSNQPQHFGDGTRLSIL.

Sample share makes this clonotype medium-sized. This rearrangement joins TRBV6-5 to TRBJ1-2; 8 nucleotides line up with TRBD1. This CDR3 region has 13 residues. V lost 5 bases to trimming and J lost 2 bases; unmatched junction nucleotides: 1. Germline V lookup: CDR1 MNHEY, CDR2 SVGAGI. The CDR3 here is CASSRTGNYGYTF. The CDR3 DNA follows: TGTGCCAGCAGTCGGACAGGGAACTATGGCTACACCTTC.

This clonotype was recorded at least ten times. The V and J genes are TRBV5-1 and TRBJ1-3; TRBD1 might be the D (6 bases). V dropped 3 bases and J dropped 0 bases, with 10 bases sitting between them. Germline-derived CDR1 and CDR2 are SGHRS and YFSETQ. CDR3 size: 15 residues. CDR3 loop: CASSSTGDSGNTIYF. The DNA for the CDR3 is TGCGCCAGCAGCTCGACAGGAGACTCTGGAAACACCATATATTTT.

By frequency in the sample, this clonotype is medium-sized. This chain connects TRBV20-1 to TRBJ1-4, with 9 bases identical to TRBD1. The CDR3 loop spans 13 amino acids. With 6 bases clipped from V and 7 bases from J, the junction kept 6 bases outside the gene matches. Germline CDR1 is DFQATT and CDR2 is SNEGSKA (reference sequence). CDR3 in DNA: TGCAGTGCAAACAGGGGGCTGGGTGAAAAACTGTTTTTT. This codes for CSANRGLGEKLFF.

Judged by abundance, this clonotype is medium-sized. The chain combines TRBV7-2 with TRBJ2-3; D call uncertain. V dropped 2 bases and J dropped 3 bases, with 15 bases sitting between them. Per germline, CDR1 SGHTA and CDR2 FQGNSA. The length of the CDR3 is 16 residues. The chain's CDR3 is CASSLRHLVLTDTQYF. DNA for the CDR3: TGTGCCAGCAGCTTAAGACATTTAGTGTTGACAGATACGCAGTATTTT.

This clonotype showed up many times. The chain joins TRBV25-1 to TRBJ1-4; D uncertain. Germline V gives CDR1 MGHDK, CDR2 SYGVNS. CDR3 length: 13 amino acids. V was trimmed by 6 bases and J by 3 bases, leaving 8 bases between them. CDR3 coding DNA: TGTGCCAGCAGGGGAGGACCTAATGAAAAACTGTTTTTT. Protein sequence: CASRGGPNEKLFF. The whole variable domain, filled in from reference TRBV25-1 and TRBJ1-4, reads EADIYQTPRYLVIGTGKKITLECSQTMGHDKMYWYQQDPGMELHLIHYSYGVNSTEKGDLSSESTVSRIRTEHFPLTLESARPSHTSQYLCASRGGPNEKLFFGSGTQLSVL.

This clonotype was picked up a small number of times. J is TRBJ1-5 and V is TRBV21-1. TRBV21-1 is a pseudogene. This CDR3 contains 15 residues. CDR3 region: CASSNGRACHQPQHF. DNA of the CDR3: TGTGCCAGCAGCAACGGACGGGCTTGCCATCAGCCCCAGCATTTT.

This clonotype was recorded at least ten times. This sequence joins TRBV18 and TRBJ2-7; D gene unclear. V lost 0 bases, J lost 1 base, and 19 bases lay in between. CDR1 and CDR2 (germline): KGHSH, LQKENI. The CDR3 spans 18 residues. CDR3 region: CASSPPLETIYRSYEQYF. As DNA, the CDR3 is TGTGCCAGCTCACCACCTTTAGAGACGATTTACCGTTCCTACGAGCAGTACTTC. Looking up the rest from reference TRBV18 and TRBJ2-7 gives the full variable domain: NAGVMQNPRHLVRRRGQEARLRCSPMKGHSHVYWYRQLPEEGLKFMVYLQKENIIDESGMPKERFSAEFPKEGPSILRIQQVVRGDSAAYFCASSPPLETIYRSYEQYFGPGTRLTVT.

This clonotype is medium-sized (0.01 to 0.1%) by share. V gene TRBV20-1 combines with J gene TRBJ2-3; no firm D call. The ends were cut back, 4 bases at V and 1 base at J, with 24 bases in the middle. CDR3 size: 18 residues. Germline lookup yields CDR1 DFQATT and CDR2 SNEGSKA (reference sequence). The CDR3 loop is CSATPRPRTALGTDTQYF. In nucleotides, the CDR3 is TGCAGTGCTACACCTCGGCCCCGAACCGCGTTGGGCACAGATACGCAGTATTTT.

In this sample, this clonotype is medium-sized. The chain has TRBV7-3 and TRBJ1-3; D is uncertain. V lost 1 base and J 0 bases, leaving 7 bases between the germline ends. This CDR3 region has 15 residues. The germline gives CDR1 SGHTA, CDR2 FQGTGA. CDR3 in DNA: TGTGCCAGCAGCTTAAGCGGGAGCTCTGGAAACACCATATATTTT. The encoded protein is CASSLSGSSGNTIYF.

This clonotype is categorized as medium-sized (0.01 to 0.1%). V and J are TRBV29-1 and TRBJ2-3; D not certain. Germline V lookup: CDR1 SQVTM, CDR2 ANQGSEA. The V and J ends lost 4 bases and 2 bases respectively, with 7 bases between them. The CDR3 extends over 12 amino acids. CDR3 DNA: TGCAGCGTTGTCAGGACCACAGATACGCAGTATTTT. Protein sequence: CSVVRTTDTQYF.

This clonotype was recorded at least ten times. The J gene is TRBJ1-2, the V gene TRBV25-1, with TRBD1 matching over 7 bases. The CDR3 totals 14 residues. The germline V gene has CDR1 MGHDK and CDR2 SYGVNS. The junction had 5 bases not matched to a gene; V was cut back by 4 bases and J by 3 bases. The chain's CDR3 is CASSGGGTDYGYTF. For the CDR3, the DNA is TGTGCCAGCAGTGGGGGGGGGACAGACTATGGCTACACCTTC.

This clonotype has at least ten counts. DNA for the CDR3: TGTGCCAGCAGCCCTATAGGGGCCAACGTCCTGACTTTC. Amino acids: CASSPIGANVLTF. This sequence joins TRBV11-2 and TRBJ2-6; no clear D gene. This CDR3 has 13 amino acids. Germline CDR1 SGHAT, CDR2 FQNNGV. V lost 5 bases and J lost 4, with 6 bases in between.

This clonotype is labeled as medium-sized. This chain joins TRBV2 and TRBJ2-7, with D possibly being TRBD1 or TRBD2 (6 bases each). V lost 8 bases to trimming and J lost 2 bases, with 16 bases between them. The CDR3 length is 14 residues. Germline CDR1 is SNHLY and CDR2 is FYNNEI. Written as DNA, the CDR3 is TGTGCCAGCCGGAGGGGGGCGCGAGCCTACGAGCAGTACTTC. Translation gives CASRRGARAYEQYF.

This clonotype was detected ten times or more. The chain couples TRBV6-5 to TRBJ1-4; no clear D gene. The CDR3 runs to 15 residues. Per germline, CDR1 MNHEY and CDR2 SVGAGI. The V and J ends lost 7 bases and 2 bases respectively, with 14 bases between them. The CDR3 region is CASKPPRATNEKLFF. The CDR3 DNA sequence: TGTGCCAGCAAGCCCCCTCGGGCGACTAATGAAAAACTGTTTTTT.